The 21 T cell receptor beta chains listed next were all sequenced from one sample in a study of T cells expressing NK-cell markers. TCRdb reprocessed the 5' RACE reads and reports one entry per CDR3 protein, with no DNA. The listing records some 450,000 distinct CDR3 sequences. Sequenced input: blood T cells: a sorted CD56 or NKG2C T cell subset, CD4+ or CD8+ T cells, or bulk PBMC T cells (not recorded which). All receptors derive from a woman aged 18 to 69 in good health.

The chain joins TRBV6-5 to TRBJ2-1. Germline CDR1 reads MNHEY; CDR2 reads SVGAGI. This CDR3 spans 12 amino acids. The CDR3 loop reads CASSYEGYEQFF.

The V gene is TRBV7-8, the J gene TRBJ2-5. The CDR3 runs to 13 residues. In germline, CDR1 is SGHVS, CDR2 FQNEAQ. CDR3 amino acids: CASTPGHQETQYF.

The chain has TRBV11-2 and TRBJ1-1. This CDR3 has 13 residues. Germline values: CDR1 SGHAT, CDR2 FQNNGV. This chain's CDR3 is CASSFDRYTEAFF.

The chain is built from TRBV15 and TRBJ2-1; TCRdb indicates TRBD2, and absent DNA this call remains unverified. CDR1 and CDR2 (germline): LNHNV, YYDKDF (reference sequence). This CDR3 comprises 16 residues. The CDR3 loop reads CATSRPGTSGYNEQFF.

This CDR3 is CASSQGTTNYGYTF. The chain joins TRBV3-1 to TRBJ1-2; TCRdb's assignment of TRBD1 cannot be checked, as there is no DNA. Per germline, CDR1 LGHDT and CDR2 YNNKEL (reference sequence). This CDR3 region has 14 residues.

V usage is TRBV7-2 and J usage is TRBJ2-1; TCRdb's D gene call, TRBD2, goes unchecked for lack of DNA. Looked up from germline, CDR1 is SGHTA and CDR2 is FQGNSA. The CDR3 is made up of 14 amino acids. This chain's CDR3 is CASRSGGTPNEQFF.

The chain recombines TRBV7-2 with TRBJ1-5; without DNA, the TCRdb call of TRBD1 cannot be checked. The CDR3 is made up of 12 amino acids. The germline V gene encodes CDR1 SGHTA and CDR2 FQGNSA. CDR3 in amino acids: CASSFGGQPQHF.

The chain carries TRBV27 and TRBJ2-7; TCRdb returns TRBD1, unconfirmable since there is no DNA. The germline V gene encodes CDR1 MNHEY and CDR2 SMNVEV (reference sequence). CDR3 length equals 14 residues. This chain's CDR3 is CASSSRQYTYEQYF.

The V gene is TRBV20-1, the J gene TRBJ1-2; TCRdb designates TRBD1, a call that cannot be tested without DNA. The CDR3 runs to 17 residues. Germline CDR1 reads DFQATT; CDR2 reads SNEGSKA (reference sequence). CDR3 sequence: CSAREGGRTTFNYGYTF.

This chain joins TRBV11-2 and TRBJ1-3; TCRdb's D call of TRBD1 is untestable without DNA. The CDR3 consists of 15 residues. Per germline, CDR1 SGHAT and CDR2 FQNNGV. The CDR3 loop reads CASSLPPGQRNTIYF.

The V call is TRBV20-1, the J call TRBJ2-7; TCRdb's D call, TRBD1, is unchecked because there is no DNA. Germline CDR1 and CDR2: DFQATT and SNEGSKA (reference sequence). This CDR3 region has 15 residues. The CDR3 sequence is CSARLGQPDPYEQYF.

V usage is TRBV5-1 and J usage is TRBJ2-2. The CDR3 totals 16 residues. CDR1 SGHRS and CDR2 YFSETQ come from the germline V gene. The CDR3 here is CASSLGVGSNTGELFF.

The chain carries TRBV6-1 and TRBJ2-5; absent DNA, TCRdb's TRBD1 call cannot be checked. The CDR3 loop spans 14 amino acids. CDR1 is MNHNS and CDR2 is SASEGT in the germline V gene. The CDR3 sequence: CASRRTGYRETQYF.

The rearrangement joins TRBV9 to TRBJ1-1; TCRdb's D call, TRBD1, is unchecked because there is no DNA. This CDR3 is built from 16 residues. Per the germline V gene, CDR1 is SGDLS and CDR2 is YYNGEE. This chain's CDR3 is CASSASTGGLNTEAFF.

This chain joins TRBV19 and TRBJ2-5; TCRdb's D call of TRBD2 is untestable without DNA. The CDR3 consists of 14 residues. CDR1 is LNHDA, CDR2 SQIVND, per germline (reference sequence). Here the CDR3 reads CASSIVGGQETQYF.

The V gene is TRBV20-1, the J gene TRBJ2-2; TCRdb calls TRBD2, which cannot be checked without DNA. Germline CDR1 is DFQATT and CDR2 is SNEGSKA (reference sequence). The CDR3 is 17 amino acids. CDR3 region: CSARDPKRGPETGELFF.

The chain employs TRBV19 and TRBJ2-4; the D gene TCRdb calls, TRBD1, cannot be checked with no DNA. The V gene's germline CDR1 is LNHDA and CDR2 SQIVND (reference sequence). This CDR3 is built from 17 residues. The CDR3 is CASSIDPTPGTKNIQYF.

The chain recombines TRBV12-3 or TRBV12-4 with TRBJ2-2; checking the TCRdb D call of TRBD2 is not possible without DNA. The CDR3 contains 13 residues. The chain's CDR3 is CASSLREGLELFF.

The V gene is TRBV7-9, the J gene TRBJ2-7; the D call from TCRdb, TRBD2, cannot be confirmed without DNA. Per germline, CDR1 SEHNR and CDR2 FQNEAQ (reference sequence). CDR3 size: 15 residues. The CDR3 loop is CASRPTSGAPYEQYF.

The chain uses TRBV5-1 and TRBJ2-7. In germline, CDR1 is SGHRS, CDR2 YFSETQ. This CDR3 has 13 residues. The CDR3 reads CASSPTSRVEQYF.

This chain connects TRBV20-1 to TRBJ1-3. Germline CDR1 DFQATT, CDR2 SNEGSKA (reference sequence). CDR3 size: 13 residues. CDR3 region: CSARRREGNTIYF.